A single sample gave rise to the 28 T cell receptor beta chains below, sequenced in a study of human T cells and chemical hapten exposure (dated by TCRdb to the early 2020s). Receptor libraries were prepared by RACE. Sequencing was performed on a NextSeq 500. The raw public data were reprocessed by TCRdb itself: fastp quality trimming at Q25, MiXCR clonotype calling, in-frame beta chains only. One record per CDR3 amino acid sequence lists the most common genes and DNA. Across this sample there are about 90,000 distinct CDR3 sequences, with about a tenth seen only once. The ten most abundant clones make up roughly 1% of the sample. This specimen's time point label, interpreted: patch test 3, about 24 weeks after DPC sensitization. Taken with the paper, the label for treatment or condition translates to: therapeutic diphenylcyclopropenone sensitization with weekly scalp DPC. The material sequenced was whole blood, taken in connection with sensitization to the hapten diphenylcyclopropenone (DPC). The receptor source for this set is a woman aged 30 to 39 with alopecia areata. Some clones in this sample may be carry-over from other donors' samples.

With regard to this clonotype: This sequence may be a read error, since a much larger clone differs from it by one base. The V gene is TRBV7-9, the J gene TRBJ1-5; no reliable D call. This CDR3 is 12 amino acids long. Per germline, CDR1 SEHNR and CDR2 FQNEAQ (reference sequence). V lost 2 bases to trimming and J lost 3 bases, with 2 bases between them. The CDR3 reads CASSLINQPQHF. DNA for the CDR3: TGTGCCAGCAGCTTAATCAATCAGCCCCAGCATTTT.

The CDR3 coding sequence is TGCAGCGTTGGTGACACCTCCTACGAGCAGTACGTC. It is translated as CSVGDTSYEQYV. The chain employs TRBV29-1 and TRBJ2-7, with no clear D. V lost 4 bases and J lost 0, with 7 bases in between. Germline lookup yields CDR1 SQVTM and CDR2 ANQGSEA. The CDR3 has 12 residues.

This clonotype was seen at least ten times. The chain carries TRBV7-2 and TRBJ1-1, with 10 bases fitting TRBD1. This CDR3 has 15 residues. Trimming took 5 bases from V and 6 from J; bases not matched to a gene: 9. Germline CDR1 and CDR2: SGHTA and FQGNSA. CDR3 coding DNA: TGTGCCAGCAGCCAATGGGACAGGGGCGCCGCTGAAGCTTTCTTT. As protein: CASSQWDRGAAEAFF.

This sequence joins TRBV29-1 and TRBJ2-5, with 7 bases that match TRBD2. Trimming at V came to 4 bases and at J to 2 bases, leaving 10 bases not matched to a gene. The germline V gene encodes CDR1 SQVTM and CDR2 ANQGSEA. The CDR3 totals 15 residues. Here the CDR3 DNA reads TGCAGCGTTGGGAAGGGGCCCGGGAGGCAAGAGACCCAGTACTTC. Protein product: CSVGKGPGRQETQYF.

This clonotype was picked up many times. The V call is TRBV5-1, the J call TRBJ2-1; D remains unclear. The germline V gene encodes CDR1 SGHRS and CDR2 YFSETQ. Trimming pared 1 base from V and 2 bases from J, leaving 10 bases between. The length of the CDR3 is 15 residues. CDR3 in amino acids: CASSLTTLPYNEQFF. DNA of the CDR3: TGCGCCAGCAGCTTGACAACCCTTCCCTACAATGAGCAGTTCTTC. Based on the CDR3 plus reference TRBV5-1 and TRBJ2-1, the full variable domain is KAGVTQTPRYLIKTRGQQVTLSCSPISGHRSVSWYQQTPGQGLQFLFEYFSETQRNKGNFPGRFSGRQFSNSRSEMNVSTLELGDSALYLCASSLTTLPYNEQFFGPGTRLTVL.

This clonotype was counted between two and nine times. V gene TRBV30 combines with J gene TRBJ2-5, with 13 positions matching TRBD2. V was clipped by 8 bases and J by 5 bases; unmatched bases: 8. The CDR3 length is 14 residues. Germline V gene lookup returns CDR1 GTSNPN and CDR2 SVGIG (reference sequence). This CDR3 is CATPGTSGTETQYF. CDR3 nucleotides: TGTGCCACACCCGGGACTAGCGGGACCGAGACCCAGTACTTC. Full variable domain (outside the CDR3, taken from reference TRBV30 and TRBJ2-5): SQTIHQWPATLVQPVGSPLSLECTVEGTSNPNLYWYRQAAGRGLQLLFYSVGIGQISSEVPQNLSASRPQDRQFILSSKKLLLSDSGFYLCATPGTSGTETQYFGPGTRLLVL.

The V gene is TRBV28, the J gene TRBJ2-7, with 9 bases matching TRBD1. The CDR3 covers 15 residues. J gave up 3 bases and V 0 bases, and 3 bases lay outside the gene matches. CDR1 and CDR2 (germline): MDHEN, SYDVKM. This chain's CDR3 is CASSLWGTGIYEQYF. The CDR3 nucleotides read TGTGCCAGCAGTTTATGGGGGACAGGGATCTACGAGCAGTACTTC.

This chain joins TRBV5-1 and TRBJ2-7; D gene unclear. Trimming cost V 6 bases and J 0 bases, with 13 bases left between them. Germline CDR1 reads SGHRS; CDR2 reads YFSETQ. This CDR3 contains 14 residues. In nucleotides, the CDR3 is TGCGCCAGCAAACTTGTGTCAGACTCCTACGAGCAGTACGTC. Translated, it gives CASKLVSDSYEQYV.

The V gene is TRBV6-1, the J gene TRBJ2-2; 8 nucleotides line up with TRBD2. There are 13 residues in the CDR3. Trimming cost V 7 bases and J 10 bases; bases outside gene matches: 8. Looked up from germline, CDR1 is MNHNS and CDR2 is SASEGT. The chain's CDR3 is CASNSGTSLELFF. CDR3 nucleotides: TGTGCCAGCAATAGCGGGACGAGCTTGGAGCTGTTTTTT.

The V call is TRBV5-1, the J call TRBJ2-2; D remains ambiguous. In germline, CDR1 is SGHRS, CDR2 YFSETQ. Trimming pared 1 base from V and 4 bases from J, leaving 14 bases between. The CDR3 length is 16 residues. Written as DNA, the CDR3 is TGCGCCAGCAGCTTGAGCCTACTGTCTATCACCGGGGAGCTGTTTTTT. Amino acid sequence: CASSLSLLSITGELFF.

The rearrangement joins TRBV12-3 or TRBV12-4 to TRBJ1-6; no definite D call. The CDR3 runs to 11 residues. The V gene lost 5 bases and the J gene lost 9 bases, with 5 bases spanning the gap. CDR3 nucleotides: TGTGCCAGCAGTAGATCTTCACCCCTCCACTTT. Protein: CASSRSSPLHF.

This clonotype showed up many times. This chain links TRBV2 with TRBJ2-4, with no clear D. Germline-derived CDR1 and CDR2 are SNHLY and FYNNEI. This CDR3 has 12 amino acids. With 10 bases removed from V and 0 bases from J, the gap between germline ends came to 7 bases. The CDR3 reads CANDKAKNIQYF. For the CDR3, the DNA is TGTGCCAACGACAAAGCCAAAAACATTCAGTACTTC.

The chain uses TRBV18 and TRBJ1-1; the match to TRBD1 covers 7 bases. The CDR3 sequence is 14 residues long. V lost 6 bases and J lost 6; bases outside the gene matches: 10. Germline CDR1 is KGHSH and CDR2 is LQKENI. The chain's CDR3 is CASSLTGVASEAFF. The CDR3 bases are TGTGCCAGCTCCCTAACAGGGGTCGCGTCTGAAGCTTTCTTT.

This clonotype was seen ten or more times. The genes are TRBV5-1 and TRBJ1-2; D is unclear. Germline CDR1 is SGHRS and CDR2 is YFSETQ. V was pared by 2 bases and J by 4 bases, with 9 bases between. This CDR3 has 13 amino acids. CDR3 loop: CASSFEGSYGYTF. The CDR3 DNA reads TGCGCCAGCAGCTTTGAGGGCAGCTATGGCTACACCTTC. The entire variable domain, with the rest obtained from reference TRBV5-1 and TRBJ1-2, is as follows: KAGVTQTPRYLIKTRGQQVTLSCSPISGHRSVSWYQQTPGQGLQFLFEYFSETQRNKGNFPGRFSGRQFSNSRSEMNVSTLELGDSALYLCASSFEGSYGYTFGSGTRLTVV.

The sample holds a few counts of this clonotype. The J gene is TRBJ1-6, the V gene TRBV2; perhaps TRBD1 as D (6 bases). CDR1 SNHLY and CDR2 FYNNEI come from the germline V gene. The CDR3 runs 13 residues. V was clipped by 4 bases and J by 9 bases, with 10 bases between them. The CDR3: CASSGGGSSPLHF. In nucleotides, the CDR3 is TGTGCCAGCAGTGGAGGGGGTTCTTCACCCCTCCACTTT.

The chain carries TRBV5-4 and TRBJ2-1; TRBD2 matches 9 bases. Per the germline V gene, CDR1 is SGHNT and CDR2 is YYREEE (reference sequence). The CDR3 loop spans 16 amino acids. With 5 bases clipped from V and 4 bases from J, the junction kept 10 bases outside the gene matches. CDR3 DNA sequence: TGTGCCAGCAGGGCCGGGACTAGCAATCTATACAATGAGCAGTTCTTC. Its protein is CASRAGTSNLYNEQFF.

This clonotype was counted many times. The J gene is TRBJ2-2, the V gene TRBV25-1, with a tentative D call TRBD1 (5 bases). The ends were cut back, 4 bases at V and 0 bases at J, with 9 bases in the middle. The CDR3 sequence is 15 residues long. The germline gives CDR1 MGHDK, CDR2 SYGVNS. CDR3 in DNA: TGTGCCAGCAGTGTTACAGGAACGAACACCGGGGAGCTGTTTTTT. Encoded protein: CASSVTGTNTGELFF. The full variable domain, its missing parts supplied by reference TRBV25-1 and TRBJ2-2, is EADIYQTPRYLVIGTGKKITLECSQTMGHDKMYWYQQDPGMELHLIHYSYGVNSTEKGDLSSESTVSRIRTEHFPLTLESARPSHTSQYLCASSVTGTNTGELFFGEGSRLTVL.

This clonotype was detected many times. J is TRBJ1-1 and V is TRBV6-6; D possibly corresponds to TRBD1 (6 bases). Per germline, CDR1 MNHNY and CDR2 SVGAGI (reference sequence). CDR3 size: 10 residues. CDR3 sequence (DNA): TGTTCCACCAAGGGGGATGAAGCTTTCTTT. It yields the protein CSTKGDEAFF.

This clonotype was seen many times. V is TRBV5-4 and J is TRBJ2-5; D is possibly TRBD1 (5 bases). From germline, CDR1 is SGHNT and CDR2 YYREEE (reference sequence). This CDR3 has 13 amino acids. V lost 5 bases, J lost 4 bases, and 12 bases lay in between. This chain's CDR3 is CASSSRGTETQYF. The CDR3 DNA reads TGTGCCAGCAGTTCAAGGGGCACAGAGACCCAGTACTTC.

This clonotype occurred a few times. V is TRBV10-3 and J is TRBJ2-5; no firm D call. CDR3 length equals 13 residues. Germline V CDR1 and CDR2: ENHRY, SYGVKD. Trimming removed 4 bases from V and 1 base from J, with 7 bases in between. This CDR3 reads CAISVQLQETQYF. The DNA of the CDR3 is TGTGCCATCAGTGTACAGCTCCAAGAGACCCAGTACTTC.

This clonotype was detected only a few times. The chain has TRBV7-2 and TRBJ1-6, with TRBD1 identical over 10 bases. This CDR3 region has 17 residues. Germline V gene sequence: CDR1 SGHTA, CDR2 FQGNSA. V was clipped by 6 bases and J by 2 bases; unmatched bases: 7. This CDR3 is CASSHRDRGPYNSPLHF. The CDR3 nucleotides are TGTGCCAGCAGTCATAGGGACAGGGGCCCCTATAATTCACCCCTCCACTTT. Using reference TRBV7-2 and TRBJ1-6 for the parts outside the CDR3, the full variable domain is GAGVSQSPSNKVTEKGKDVELRCDPISGHTALYWYRQSLGQGLEFLIYFQGNSAPDKSGLPSDRFSAERTGGSVSTLTIQRTQQEDSAVYLCASSHRDRGPYNSPLHFGNGTRLTVT.

This clonotype was seen many times. The rearrangement links TRBV30 to TRBJ2-3, with TRBD2 identical over 9 bases. The CDR3 covers 16 residues. The trim removed 7 bases at V and 0 bases at J, leaving 11 bases unmatched. CDR1 and CDR2 from the germline V gene are GTSNPN and SVGIG (reference sequence). The DNA for the CDR3 is TGTGCCTTGACGCCCTTAGCGGGAGTGAGCACAGATACGCAGTATTTT. Protein product: CALTPLAGVSTDTQYF.

The V call is TRBV29-1, the J call TRBJ2-7; D tentatively reads TRBD1 or TRBD2 (5 bases each). The CDR3 sequence is 12 residues long. V was trimmed by 6 bases and J by 2 bases, leaving 11 bases between them. Per the germline V gene, CDR1 is SQVTM and CDR2 is ANQGSEA. The CDR3 DNA follows: TGCAGCGTCCGTTCGGGACCCTACGAGCAGTACTTC. As protein: CSVRSGPYEQYF.

In its sample, this clonotype was seen many times. The chain uses TRBV6-2 or TRBV6-3 and TRBJ1-5; 7 nucleotides align to TRBD1. The germline V gene encodes CDR1 MNHEY and CDR2 SVGEGT. The V gene end was trimmed by 6 bases and the J gene end by 6 bases; junction bases not matched to a gene: 8. The CDR3 runs to 14 residues. CDR3 DNA: TGTGCCAGCAGCACCGGGACAGTCGGTCAGCCCCAGCATTTT. Its translation is CASSTGTVGQPQHF.

The chain is built from TRBV2 and TRBJ1-3; no firm D call. Germline CDR1 SNHLY, CDR2 FYNNEI. This CDR3 has 15 residues. V shed 3 bases and J shed 0 bases, with 9 bases lying between them. The CDR3 protein is CASSDRRSSGNTIYF. CDR3 in DNA: TGTGCCAGCAGTGACAGGAGAAGCTCTGGAAACACCATATATTTT.

The chain combines TRBV6-5 with TRBJ1-5, with D possibly being TRBD1 (6 bases). The V gene lost 2 bases and the J gene lost 3 bases, with 11 bases spanning the gap. Germline CDR1 is MNHEY and CDR2 is SVGAGI. The CDR3 is made up of 15 amino acids. CDR3 bases: TGTGCCAGCAGTTACCGCAGGGGAGACAATCAGCCCCAGCATTTT. This gives the protein CASSYRRGDNQPQHF.

This clonotype appeared many times. This chain links TRBV24-1 with TRBJ1-2, with a tentative D call TRBD1 (6 bases). Per the germline V gene, CDR1 is KGHDR and CDR2 is SFDVKD. The CDR3 is 14 residues long. Trimming removed 5 bases at V and 8 bases at J, with 17 bases between. CDR3 amino acids: CATSGEQGPSGYTF. DNA of the CDR3: TGTGCCACCAGTGGTGAACAGGGTCCTAGCGGCTACACCTTC.

The chain is built from TRBV4-1 and TRBJ2-2, with 12 bases identical to TRBD1. Germline V CDR1 and CDR2: MGHRA, YSYEKL. V lost 4 bases to trimming and J lost 6 bases; unmatched junction nucleotides: 6. This CDR3 region has 16 residues. CDR3 DNA sequence: TGCGCCAGCAGCCGTGGGACAGGGGGCCAGTCCGGGGAGCTGTTTTTT. It specifies CASSRGTGGQSGELFF.